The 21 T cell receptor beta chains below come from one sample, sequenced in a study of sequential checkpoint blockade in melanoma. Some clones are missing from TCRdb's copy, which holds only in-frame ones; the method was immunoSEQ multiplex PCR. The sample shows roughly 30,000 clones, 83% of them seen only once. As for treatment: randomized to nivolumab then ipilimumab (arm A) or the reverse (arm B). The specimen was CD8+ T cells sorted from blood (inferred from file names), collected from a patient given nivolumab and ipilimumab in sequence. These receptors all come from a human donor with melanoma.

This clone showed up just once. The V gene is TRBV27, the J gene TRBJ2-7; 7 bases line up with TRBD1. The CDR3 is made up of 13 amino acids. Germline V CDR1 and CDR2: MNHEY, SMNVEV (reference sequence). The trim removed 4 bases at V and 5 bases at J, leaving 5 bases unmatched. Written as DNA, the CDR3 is TGTGCCAGCAGTTCGACAGGGTTTAACGAGCAGTACTTC. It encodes CASSSTGFNEQYF.

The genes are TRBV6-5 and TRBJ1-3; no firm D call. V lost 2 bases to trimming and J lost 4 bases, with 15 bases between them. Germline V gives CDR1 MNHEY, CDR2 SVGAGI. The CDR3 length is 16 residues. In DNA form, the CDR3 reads TGTGCCAGCAGTTACAATTTGGGAGATAGCGGAAACACCATATATTTT. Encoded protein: CASSYNLGDSGNTIYF.

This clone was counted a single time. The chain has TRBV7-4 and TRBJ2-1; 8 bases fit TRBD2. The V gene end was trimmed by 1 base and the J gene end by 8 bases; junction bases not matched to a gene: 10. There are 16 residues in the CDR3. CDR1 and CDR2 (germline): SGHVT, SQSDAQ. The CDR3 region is CASSLGGLDPWDEQFF. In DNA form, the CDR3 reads TGTGCCAGCAGCTTAGGGGGACTAGATCCATGGGATGAGCAGTTCTTC. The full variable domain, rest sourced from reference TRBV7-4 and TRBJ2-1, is GAGVSQSPRYKVAKRGRDVALRCDSISGHVTLYWYRQTLGQGSEVLTYSQSDAQRDKSGRPSGRFSAERPERSVSTLKIQRTEQGDSAVYLCASSLGGLDPWDEQFFGPGTRLTVL.

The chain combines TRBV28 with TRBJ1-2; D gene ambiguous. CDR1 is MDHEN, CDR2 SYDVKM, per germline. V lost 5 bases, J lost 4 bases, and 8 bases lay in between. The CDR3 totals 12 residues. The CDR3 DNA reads TGTGCCAGCAGTGGCCTTCGCTATGGCTACACCTTC. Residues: CASSGLRYGYTF.

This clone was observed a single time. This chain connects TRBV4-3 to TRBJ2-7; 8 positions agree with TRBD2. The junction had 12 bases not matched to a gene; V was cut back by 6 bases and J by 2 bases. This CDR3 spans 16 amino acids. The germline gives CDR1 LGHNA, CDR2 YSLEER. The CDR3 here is CASSQTLAGETYEQYF. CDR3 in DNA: TGCGCCAGCAGTCAAACTCTAGCGGGTGAAACCTACGAGCAGTACTTC.

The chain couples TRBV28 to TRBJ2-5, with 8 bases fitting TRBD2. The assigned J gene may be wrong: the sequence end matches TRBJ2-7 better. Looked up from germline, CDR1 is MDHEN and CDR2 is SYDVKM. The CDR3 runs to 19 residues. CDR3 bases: TGTGCCAGCAGGCCCATTACGATTAAAGAGGGGACTAGAGTGTACGAGCAGTACTTC. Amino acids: CASRPITIKEGTRVYEQYF.

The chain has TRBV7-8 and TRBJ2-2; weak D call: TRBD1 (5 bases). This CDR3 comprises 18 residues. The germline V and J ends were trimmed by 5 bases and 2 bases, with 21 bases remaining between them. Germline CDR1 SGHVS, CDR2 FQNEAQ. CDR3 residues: CASSDGQGFTSNTGELFF. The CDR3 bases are TGTGCCAGCAGCGATGGCCAGGGATTTACCTCAAACACCGGGGAGCTGTTTTTT.

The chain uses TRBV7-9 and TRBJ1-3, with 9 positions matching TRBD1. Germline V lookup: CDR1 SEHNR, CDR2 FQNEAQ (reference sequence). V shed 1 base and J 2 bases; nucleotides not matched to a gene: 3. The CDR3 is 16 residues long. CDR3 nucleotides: TGTGCCAGCAGCTTAGGGACAGGGGAAGCTGGAAACACCATATATTTT. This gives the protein CASSLGTGEAGNTIYF.

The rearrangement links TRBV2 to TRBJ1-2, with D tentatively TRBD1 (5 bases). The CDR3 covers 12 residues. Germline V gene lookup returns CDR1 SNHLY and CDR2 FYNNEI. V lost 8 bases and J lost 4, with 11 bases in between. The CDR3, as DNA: TGTGCCAGCGGTGGGGGGGTCTATGGCTACACCTTC. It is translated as CASGGGVYGYTF. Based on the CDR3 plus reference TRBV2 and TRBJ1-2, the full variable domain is EPEVTQTPSHQVTQMGQEVILRCVPISNHLYFYWYRQILGQKVEFLVSFYNNEISEKSEIFDDQFSVERPDGSNFTLKIRSTKLEDSAMYFCASGGGVYGYTFGSGTRLTVV.

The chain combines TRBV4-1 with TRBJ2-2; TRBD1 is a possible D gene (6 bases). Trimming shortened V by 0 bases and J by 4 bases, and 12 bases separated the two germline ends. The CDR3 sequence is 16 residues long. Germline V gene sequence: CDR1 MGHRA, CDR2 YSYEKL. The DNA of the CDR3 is TGCGCCAGCAGCCAAGATGGGGGCAGGGTCACCGGGGAGCTGTTTTTT. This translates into CASSQDGGRVTGELFF.

The CDR3 coding sequence is TGCGCCAGCAGCCTACTACGGGACGGGGGAACCGGGGAGCTGTTTTTT. Residues: CASSLLRDGGTGELFF. This chain uses TRBV4-1 with TRBJ2-2, with D maybe TRBD2 (6 bases). Deletions cut 4 bases from V and 5 bases from J, with 17 bases between. Germline V gene lookup returns CDR1 MGHRA and CDR2 YSYEKL. This CDR3 is 16 amino acids long.

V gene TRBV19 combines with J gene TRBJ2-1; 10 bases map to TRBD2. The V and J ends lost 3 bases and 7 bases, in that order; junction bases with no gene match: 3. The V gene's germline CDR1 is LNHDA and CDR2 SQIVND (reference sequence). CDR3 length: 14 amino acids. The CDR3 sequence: CASSMSGGGNEQFF. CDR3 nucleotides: TGTGCCAGTAGTATGAGCGGGGGGGGGAATGAGCAGTTCTTC.

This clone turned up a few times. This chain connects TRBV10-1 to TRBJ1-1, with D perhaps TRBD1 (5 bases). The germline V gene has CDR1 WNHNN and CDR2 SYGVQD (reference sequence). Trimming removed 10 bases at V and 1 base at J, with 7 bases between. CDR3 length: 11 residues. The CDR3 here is CATGQNTEAFF. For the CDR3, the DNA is TGCGCCACCGGACAGAACACTGAAGCTTTCTTT.

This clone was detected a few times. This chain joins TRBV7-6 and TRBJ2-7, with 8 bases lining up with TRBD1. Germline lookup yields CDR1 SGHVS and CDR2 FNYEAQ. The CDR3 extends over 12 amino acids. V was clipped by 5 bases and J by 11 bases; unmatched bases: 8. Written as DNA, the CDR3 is TGTGCCAGCAGCATGACAGGGGCCTCGAAGTACTTC. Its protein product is CASSMTGASKYF.

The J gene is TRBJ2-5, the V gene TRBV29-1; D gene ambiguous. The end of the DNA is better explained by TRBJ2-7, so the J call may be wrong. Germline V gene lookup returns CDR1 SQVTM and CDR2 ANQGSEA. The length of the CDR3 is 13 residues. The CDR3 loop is CSVLKSNNYEQYF. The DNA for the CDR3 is TGCAGCGTATTAAAAAGCAATAACTACGAGCAGTACTTC.

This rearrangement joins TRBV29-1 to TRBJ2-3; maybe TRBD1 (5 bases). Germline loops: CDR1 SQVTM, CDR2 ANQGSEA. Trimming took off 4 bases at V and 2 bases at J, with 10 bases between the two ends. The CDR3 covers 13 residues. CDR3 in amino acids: CSVVGPITDTQYF. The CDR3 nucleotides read TGCAGCGTTGTGGGGCCTATCACAGATACGCAGTATTTT.

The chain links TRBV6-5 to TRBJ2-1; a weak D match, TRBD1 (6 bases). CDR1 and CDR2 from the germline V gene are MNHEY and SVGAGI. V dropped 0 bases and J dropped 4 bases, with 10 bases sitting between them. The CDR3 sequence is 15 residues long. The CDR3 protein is CASSYSAGEYNEQFF. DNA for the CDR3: TGTGCCAGCAGTTACTCGGCAGGGGAATACAATGAGCAGTTCTTC.

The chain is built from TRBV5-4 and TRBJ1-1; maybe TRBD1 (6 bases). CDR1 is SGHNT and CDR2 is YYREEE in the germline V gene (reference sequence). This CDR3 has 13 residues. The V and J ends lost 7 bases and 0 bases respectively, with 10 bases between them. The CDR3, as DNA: TGTGCCAGCGGACAGCCCATGAACACTGAAGCTTTCTTT. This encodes CASGQPMNTEAFF.

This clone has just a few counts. The CDR3 here is CAISDPTRRHEQYF. DNA of the CDR3: TGTGCCATCAGTGACCCCACTAGGCGCCACGAGCAGTACTTC. This rearrangement joins TRBV10-3 to TRBJ2-7, with a possible D match to TRBD2 (5 bases). The CDR3 totals 14 residues. Trimming pared 3 bases from V and 5 bases from J, leaving 14 bases between. The germline CDR1 and CDR2 sequences are ENHRY and SYGVKD.

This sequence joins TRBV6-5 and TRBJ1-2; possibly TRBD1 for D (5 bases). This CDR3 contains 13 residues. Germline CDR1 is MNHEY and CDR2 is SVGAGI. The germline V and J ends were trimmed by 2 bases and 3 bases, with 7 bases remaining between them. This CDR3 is CASSYDSYYGYTF. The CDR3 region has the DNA TGTGCCAGCAGTTACGACAGTTACTATGGCTACACCTTC.

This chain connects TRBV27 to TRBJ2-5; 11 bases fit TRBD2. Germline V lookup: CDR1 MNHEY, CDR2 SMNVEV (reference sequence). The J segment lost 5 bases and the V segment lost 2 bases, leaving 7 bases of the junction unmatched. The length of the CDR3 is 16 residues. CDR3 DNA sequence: TGTGCCAGCAGTTTACTAGCGGGAGGCCGGGGGGAGACCCAGTACTTC. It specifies CASSLLAGGRGETQYF.